The clone carrying this T cell receptor beta chain was seen once. Its antigen is currently unknown. Germline assignment: CDR1 LNHNV and CDR2 YYDKDF (reference sequence). J lost 8 bases, V lost 2 bases, and 14 bases had no gene match. CDR3 length: 17 residues. The sample originates from a study of cytomegalovirus exposure and HLA in healthy donors. Assay used: immunoSEQ multiplex PCR; TCRdb lists only in-frame clones, some missing. The sample consists of 250,000 to 400,000 clones, 88% of them appearing once. Points from the study as a whole: Altogether, around 160 TCR beta chains were recorded as cytomegalovirus-associated. The study found most TCR sequences rare, yet found some public TCRs in many donors. The tendency of first-cohort TCR clusters to co-occur in the 120 validation repertoires was the finding of a later analysis.

The V gene is TRBV15, the J gene TRBJ2-1, with 8 bases aligning to TRBD1. The TCR originated in a man aged 25 to 40 in good health and CMV-seronegative. Sequenced input: PBMCs. CDR3 protein: CATSRPYRGVSSDEQFF. The CDR3 DNA follows: TGTGCCACCAGCAGACCATACAGGGGGGTAAGTTCGGATGAGCAGTTCTTC.